Following are 14 T cell receptor beta chains from one sample sequenced in a study of blood T cell repertoires in COVID-19. Clones were read by immunoSEQ multiplex PCR, and TCRdb kept only the in-frame ones, dropping some. Among 140,000 to 150,000 clones listed, 80% to 90% were seen once. The sequencing sample was made of peripheral blood. These receptors were obtained from a man aged 60-69 years with active or convalescent COVID-19.

The chain uses TRBV2 and TRBJ2-7; possible D gene TRBD1, 7 bases. This CDR3 has 13 amino acids. V lost 7 bases and J 4 bases, leaving 14 bases between the germline ends. CDR1 is SNHLY, CDR2 FYNNEI, per germline. The CDR3 DNA is TGTGCCAGCACCTCGACAGGGAGGTACGAGCAGTACTTC. Translating gives CASTSTGRYEQYF.

This rearrangement joins TRBV7-8 to TRBJ1-2; D remains unclear. Looked up from germline, CDR1 is SGHVS and CDR2 is FQNEAQ. The CDR3 is 14 residues long. Trimming pared 6 bases from V and 4 bases from J, leaving 15 bases between. CDR3 DNA: TGTGCCAGCAGTTCCCTTAGTGCCATCTATGGCTACACCTTC. Translated: CASSSLSAIYGYTF.

CDR3 bases: TGCGCCAGCAGCCAAGCTCAGTATGAAAAACTGTTTTTT. Translated, it gives CASSQAQYEKLFF. The chain recombines TRBV4-1 with TRBJ1-4; D gene unclear. Germline V gene data show CDR1 as MGHRA and CDR2 as YSYEKL. Trimming removed 1 base from V and 6 bases from J, with 6 bases in between. The CDR3 runs to 13 residues.

The V and J genes are TRBV9 and TRBJ1-5; TRBD1 matches 8 bases. V trimming: 0 bases; J trimming: 4 bases; junction bases outside the gene matches: 3. Germline CDR1 reads SGDLS; CDR2 reads YYNGEE. The CDR3 has 15 amino acids. The CDR3 protein is CASSVDGQGNQPQHF. The CDR3 DNA sequence: TGTGCCAGCAGCGTAGATGGACAGGGAAATCAGCCCCAGCATTTT.

The chain combines TRBV27 with TRBJ1-2, with 7 bases that match TRBD1. The junction had 8 bases not matched to a gene; V was cut back by 8 bases and J by 8 bases. Germline CDR1 MNHEY, CDR2 SMNVEV (reference sequence). The CDR3 is 12 residues long. Here the CDR3 reads CASATGASGYTF. The CDR3 nucleotides are TGTGCCAGCGCTACAGGGGCAAGCGGCTACACCTTC.

In nucleotides, the CDR3 is TGTGCCAGCAGCCAAGTATACCAGAACAATGAGCAGTTCTTC. It specifies CASSQVYQNNEQFF. The chain carries TRBV4-2 and TRBJ2-1; D gene unclear. This CDR3 has 14 residues. V was clipped by 1 base and J by 5 bases, with 9 bases between them. CDR1 and CDR2 (germline): LGHNA, YNFKEQ.

The V and J genes are TRBV27 and TRBJ1-6; tentative D call: TRBD1 (5 bases). In germline, CDR1 is MNHEY, CDR2 SMNVEV (reference sequence). The CDR3 covers 14 residues. Between the trimmed V and J ends, which lost 3 bases and 9 bases, there was a span of 12 bases. CDR3: CASSFDRQFSPLHF. CDR3 nucleotides: TGTGCCAGCAGTTTCGATCGACAGTTTTCACCCCTCCACTTT.

This chain connects TRBV19 to TRBJ1-5; D is ambiguous. The V and J ends lost 6 bases and 5 bases respectively, with 17 bases between them. CDR3 length: 15 amino acids. Germline CDR1 is LNHDA and CDR2 is SQIVND (reference sequence). CDR3 nucleotides: TGTGCCAGTAGAAGCTTCGGCGGGTCCGATCAGCCCCAGCATTTT. This codes for CASRSFGGSDQPQHF.

This chain links TRBV30 with TRBJ2-3; TRBD2 matches at 9 bases. J was trimmed by 4 bases and V by 4 bases; bases with no gene match: 9. In germline, CDR1 is GTSNPN, CDR2 SVGIG (reference sequence). The CDR3 contains 15 residues. The CDR3 DNA follows: TGTGCCTGGACCCGGGGTAGCGGGAGTTCAGATACGCAGTATTTT. Translated, it gives CAWTRGSGSSDTQYF.

The chain carries TRBV7-2 and TRBJ2-3; TRBD2 matches at 9 bases. Germline loops: CDR1 SGHTA, CDR2 FQGNSA. V shed 5 bases and J 0 bases; nucleotides not matched to a gene: 6. The CDR3 has 16 amino acids. This CDR3 is CASSPLAGGSTDTQYF. In DNA, the CDR3 is TGTGCCAGCAGCCCCCTCGCGGGAGGGAGCACAGATACGCAGTATTTT.

The gene calls are TRBV27 and TRBJ2-1, with TRBD2 matching over 7 bases. The CDR3 is 19 amino acids. Germline loops: CDR1 MNHEY, CDR2 SMNVEV (reference sequence). J was trimmed by 4 bases and V by 4 bases; bases with no gene match: 19. The CDR3 nucleotides read TGTGCCAGCAGTTCCCAGCCCACGAGTAGCGGGTCCGTATACAATGAGCAGTTCTTC. Translation: CASSSQPTSSGSVYNEQFF.

The V and J genes are TRBV28 and TRBJ2-3; TRBD2 matches at 7 bases. Germline CDR1 reads MDHEN; CDR2 reads SYDVKM. CDR3 length equals 16 residues. The junction had 12 bases not matched to a gene; V was cut back by 7 bases and J by 2 bases. The CDR3 DNA reads TGTGCCAGCACCGCCCAGACTAGCAGCATCACAGATACGCAGTATTTT. This translates into CASTAQTSSITDTQYF. Full variable domain (missing parts from reference TRBV28 and TRBJ2-3): DVKVTQSSRYLVKRTGEKVFLECVQDMDHENMFWYRQDPGLGLRLIYFSYDVKMKEKGDIPEGYSVSREKKERFSLILESASTNQTSMYLCASTAQTSSITDTQYFGPGTRLTVL.

V usage is TRBV25-1 and J usage is TRBJ1-2; possible D gene TRBD1, 5 bases. Trimming removed 7 bases at V and 4 bases at J, with 10 bases between. The CDR3 runs 12 residues. Germline CDR1 is MGHDK and CDR2 is SYGVNS. CDR3 sequence (DNA): TGTGCCAGCATAGACAGCTCCTATGGCTACACCTTC. It specifies CASIDSSYGYTF.

The rearrangement joins TRBV28 to TRBJ1-2, with D tentatively TRBD1 (6 bases). The length of the CDR3 is 14 residues. V was clipped by 5 bases and J by 2 bases, with 12 bases between them. CDR1 is MDHEN, CDR2 SYDVKM, per germline. The CDR3, as DNA: TGTGCCAGCAGTCTACAGGGATTAAACTATGGCTACACCTTC. This gives the protein CASSLQGLNYGYTF.